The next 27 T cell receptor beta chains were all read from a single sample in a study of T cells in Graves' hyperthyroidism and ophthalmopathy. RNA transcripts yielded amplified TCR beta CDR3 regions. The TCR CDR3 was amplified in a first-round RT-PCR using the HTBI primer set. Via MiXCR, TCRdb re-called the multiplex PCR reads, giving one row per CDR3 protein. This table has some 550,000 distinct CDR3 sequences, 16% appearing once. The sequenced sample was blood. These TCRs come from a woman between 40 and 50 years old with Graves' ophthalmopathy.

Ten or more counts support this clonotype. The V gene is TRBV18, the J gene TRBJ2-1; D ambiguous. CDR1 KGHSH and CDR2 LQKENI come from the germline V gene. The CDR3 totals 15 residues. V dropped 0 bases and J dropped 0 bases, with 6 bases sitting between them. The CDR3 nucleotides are TGTGCCAGCTCACCACCGGGTGTCTCCTACAATGAGCAGTTCTTC. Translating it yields CASSPPGVSYNEQFF.

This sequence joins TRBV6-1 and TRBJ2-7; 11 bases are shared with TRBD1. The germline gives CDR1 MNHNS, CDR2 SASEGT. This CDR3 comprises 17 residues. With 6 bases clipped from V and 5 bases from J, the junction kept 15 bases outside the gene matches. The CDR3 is CASRSGQGGTSFHEQYF. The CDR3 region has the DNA TGTGCCAGCAGATCGGGACAGGGGGGGACTAGCTTCCACGAGCAGTACTTC.

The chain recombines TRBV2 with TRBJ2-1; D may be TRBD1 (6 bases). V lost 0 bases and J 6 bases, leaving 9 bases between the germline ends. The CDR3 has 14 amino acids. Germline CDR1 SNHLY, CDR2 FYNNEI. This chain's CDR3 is CASSEARTVNEQFF. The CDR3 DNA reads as TGTGCCAGCAGTGAAGCGCGGACAGTCAATGAGCAGTTCTTC.

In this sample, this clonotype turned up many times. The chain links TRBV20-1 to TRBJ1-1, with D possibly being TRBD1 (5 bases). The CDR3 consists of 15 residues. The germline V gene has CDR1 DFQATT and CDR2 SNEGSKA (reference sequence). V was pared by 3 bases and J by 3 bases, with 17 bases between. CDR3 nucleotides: TGCAGTGCTAGTCTCCCAGGGCTAGGGCACACTGAAGCTTTCTTT. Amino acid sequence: CSASLPGLGHTEAFF.

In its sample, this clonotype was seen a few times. The CDR3 DNA follows: TGTGCCAGCTCACCAGGTGCGGGGCCATCCACCGGGGAGCTGTTTTTT. Amino acid sequence: CASSPGAGPSTGELFF. This sequence joins TRBV18 and TRBJ2-2, with a weak D call TRBD2 (6 bases). The CDR3 extends over 16 amino acids. V lost 2 bases and J lost 4, with 14 bases in between. CDR1 is KGHSH, CDR2 LQKENI, per germline.

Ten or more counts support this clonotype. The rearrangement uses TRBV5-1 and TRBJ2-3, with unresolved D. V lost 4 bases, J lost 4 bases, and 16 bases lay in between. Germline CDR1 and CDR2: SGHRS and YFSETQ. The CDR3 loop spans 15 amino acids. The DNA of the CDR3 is TGCGCCAGCAGCGAGGACGTCTCCCAGGCAGATACGCAGTATTTT. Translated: CASSEDVSQADTQYF. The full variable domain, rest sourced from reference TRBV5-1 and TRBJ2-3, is KAGVTQTPRYLIKTRGQQVTLSCSPISGHRSVSWYQQTPGQGLQFLFEYFSETQRNKGNFPGRFSGRQFSNSRSEMNVSTLELGDSALYLCASSEDVSQADTQYFGPGTRLTVL.

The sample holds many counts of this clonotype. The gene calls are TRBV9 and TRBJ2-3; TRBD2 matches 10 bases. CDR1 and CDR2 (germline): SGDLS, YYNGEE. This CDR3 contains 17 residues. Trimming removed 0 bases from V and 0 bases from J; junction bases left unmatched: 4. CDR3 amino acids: CASSVGASGGSTDTQYF. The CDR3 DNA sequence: TGTGCCAGCAGCGTAGGGGCTAGCGGGGGAAGCACAGATACGCAGTATTTT.

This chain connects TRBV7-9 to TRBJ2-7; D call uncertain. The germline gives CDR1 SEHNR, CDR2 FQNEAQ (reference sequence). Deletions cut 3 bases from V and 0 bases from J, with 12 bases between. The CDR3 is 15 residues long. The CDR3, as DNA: TGTGCCAGCAGCTTTGGGTCCGACATCTCCTACGAGCAGTACTTC. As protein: CASSFGSDISYEQYF.

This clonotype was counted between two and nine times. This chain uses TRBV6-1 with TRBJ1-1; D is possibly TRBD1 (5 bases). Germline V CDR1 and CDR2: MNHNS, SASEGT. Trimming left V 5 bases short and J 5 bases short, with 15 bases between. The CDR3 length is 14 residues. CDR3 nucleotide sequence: TGTGCCAGCAGTCACAGCACTGGGGGGACTGAAGCTTTCTTT. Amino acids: CASSHSTGGTEAFF.

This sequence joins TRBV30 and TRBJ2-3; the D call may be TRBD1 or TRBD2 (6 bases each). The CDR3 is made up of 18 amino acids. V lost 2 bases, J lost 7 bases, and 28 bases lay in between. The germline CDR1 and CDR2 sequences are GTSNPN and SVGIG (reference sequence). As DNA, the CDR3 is TGTGCCTGGAGTTTCGGGGACAACTATGCCACCCGGGGGAATACGCAGTATTTT. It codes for CAWSFGDNYATRGNTQYF.

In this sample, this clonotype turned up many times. The CDR3 coding sequence is TGTGCCAGCAGCTTTGCTGGACAGGCGCCGCGGCGGCCCCAGCATTTT. Translating gives CASSFAGQAPRRPQHF. This chain joins TRBV7-8 and TRBJ1-5; 7 nucleotides agree with TRBD1. V shed 3 bases, J shed 9 bases, and the junction held 14 bases outside the gene matches. Germline values: CDR1 SGHVS, CDR2 FQNEAQ. The CDR3 length is 16 residues. Full variable domain (rest looked up from reference TRBV7-8 and TRBJ1-5): GAGVSQSPRYKVAKRGQDVALRCDPISGHVSLFWYQQALGQGPEFLTYFQNEAQLDKSGLPSDRFFAERPEGSVSTLKIQRTQQEDSAVYLCASSFAGQAPRRPQHFGDGTRLSIL.

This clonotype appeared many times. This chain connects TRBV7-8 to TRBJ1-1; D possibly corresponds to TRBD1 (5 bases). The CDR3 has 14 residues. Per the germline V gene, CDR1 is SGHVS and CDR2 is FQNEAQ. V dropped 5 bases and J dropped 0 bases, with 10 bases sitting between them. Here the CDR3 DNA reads TGTGCCAGCAGCCAGGGAGGACTGAACACTGAAGCTTTCTTT. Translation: CASSQGGLNTEAFF.

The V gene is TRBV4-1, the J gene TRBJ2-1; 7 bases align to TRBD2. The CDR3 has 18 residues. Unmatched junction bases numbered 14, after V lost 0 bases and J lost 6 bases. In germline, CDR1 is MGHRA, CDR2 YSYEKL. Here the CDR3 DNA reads TGCGCCAGCAGCCAAGATCCTACAGCGGACCTAGCGGCCAATGAGCAGTTCTTC. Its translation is CASSQDPTADLAANEQFF.

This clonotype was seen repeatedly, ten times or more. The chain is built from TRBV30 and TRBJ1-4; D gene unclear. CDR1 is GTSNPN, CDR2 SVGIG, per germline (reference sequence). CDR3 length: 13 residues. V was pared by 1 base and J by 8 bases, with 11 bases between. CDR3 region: CAWSGALAEKLFF. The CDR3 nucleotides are TGTGCCTGGAGTGGGGCGTTGGCAGAAAAACTGTTTTTT.

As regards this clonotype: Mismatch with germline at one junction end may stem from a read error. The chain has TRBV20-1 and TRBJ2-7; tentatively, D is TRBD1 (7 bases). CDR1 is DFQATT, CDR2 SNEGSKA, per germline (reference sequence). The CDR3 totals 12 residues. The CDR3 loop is CSARGGGVERYF. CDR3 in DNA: TGCAGTGCTCGCGGAGGGGGCGTCGAGCGGTACTTC.

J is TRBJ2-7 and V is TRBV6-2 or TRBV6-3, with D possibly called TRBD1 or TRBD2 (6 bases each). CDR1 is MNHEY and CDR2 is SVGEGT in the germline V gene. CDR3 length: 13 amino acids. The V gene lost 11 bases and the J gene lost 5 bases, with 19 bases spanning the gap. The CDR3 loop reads CAVVGGASNEQYF. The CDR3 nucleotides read TGTGCCGTAGTCGGGGGCGCGTCCAACGAGCAGTACTTC.

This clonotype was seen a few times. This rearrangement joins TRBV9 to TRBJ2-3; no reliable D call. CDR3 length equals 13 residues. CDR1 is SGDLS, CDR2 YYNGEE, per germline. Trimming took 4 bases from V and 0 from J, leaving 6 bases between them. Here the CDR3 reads CASSRISTDTQYF. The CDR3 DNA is TGTGCCAGCAGCCGGATTAGCACAGATACGCAGTATTTT. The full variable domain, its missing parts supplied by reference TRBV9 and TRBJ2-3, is DSGVTQTPKHLITATGQRVTLRCSPRSGDLSVYWYQQSLDQGLQFLIQYYNGEERAKGNILERFSAQQFPDLHSELNLSSLELGDSALYFCASSRISTDTQYFGPGTRLTVL.

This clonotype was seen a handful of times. CDR3 residues: CAISRKTLAGGPGYTDTQYF. CDR3 coding DNA: TGTGCCATCAGTCGTAAAACCTTAGCGGGAGGGCCTGGGTATACAGATACGCAGTATTTT. The chain recombines TRBV10-3 with TRBJ2-3, with 11 bases that match TRBD2. CDR3 length: 20 amino acids. The germline CDR1 and CDR2 sequences are ENHRY and SYGVKD. After removal of 5 bases from V and 3 bases from J, the junction contained 19 bases not matched to a gene.

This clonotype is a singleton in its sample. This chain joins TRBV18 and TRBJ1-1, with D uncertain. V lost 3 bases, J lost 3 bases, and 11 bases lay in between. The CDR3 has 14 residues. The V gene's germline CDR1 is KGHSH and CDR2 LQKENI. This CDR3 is CASSPEGTYTEAFF. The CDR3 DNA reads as TGTGCCAGCTCACCCGAGGGCACCTACACTGAAGCTTTCTTT.

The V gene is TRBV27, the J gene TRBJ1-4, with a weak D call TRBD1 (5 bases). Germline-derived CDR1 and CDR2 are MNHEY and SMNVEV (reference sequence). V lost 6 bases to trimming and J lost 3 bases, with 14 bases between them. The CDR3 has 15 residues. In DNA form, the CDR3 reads TGTGCCAGCAGAGCCCAGGGCGAAGCTAATGAAAAACTGTTTTTT. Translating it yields CASRAQGEANEKLFF.

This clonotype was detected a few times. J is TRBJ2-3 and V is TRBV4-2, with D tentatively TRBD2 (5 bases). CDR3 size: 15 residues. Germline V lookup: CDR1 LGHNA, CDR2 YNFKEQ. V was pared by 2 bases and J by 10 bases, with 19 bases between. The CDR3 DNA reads TGTGCCAGCAGCCAACGCCGGGAAACCAGGAGTTCGCAGTATTTT. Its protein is CASSQRRETRSSQYF.

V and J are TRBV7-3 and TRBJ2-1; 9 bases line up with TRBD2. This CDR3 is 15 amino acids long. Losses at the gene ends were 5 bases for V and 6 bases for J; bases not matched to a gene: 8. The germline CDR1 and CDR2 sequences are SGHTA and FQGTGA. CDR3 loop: CASSPGGGAFNEQFF. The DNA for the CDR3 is TGTGCCAGCAGCCCTGGCGGGGGGGCGTTCAATGAGCAGTTCTTC.

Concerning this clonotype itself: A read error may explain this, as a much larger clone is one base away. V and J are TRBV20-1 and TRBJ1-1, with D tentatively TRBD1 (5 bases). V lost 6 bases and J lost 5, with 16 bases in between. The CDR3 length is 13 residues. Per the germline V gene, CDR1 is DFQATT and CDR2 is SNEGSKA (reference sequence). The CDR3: CSAPLEEGTEAFF. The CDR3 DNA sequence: TGCAGTGCCCCTCTCGAGGAGGGGACTGAAGCTTTCTTT.

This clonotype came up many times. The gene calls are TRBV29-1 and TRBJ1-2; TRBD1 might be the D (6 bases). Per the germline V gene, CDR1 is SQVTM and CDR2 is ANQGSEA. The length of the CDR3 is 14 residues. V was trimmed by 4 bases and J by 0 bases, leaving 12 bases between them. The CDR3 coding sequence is TGCAGCGTTGGGGGGGCAGGAGCTAACTATGGCTACACCTTC. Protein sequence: CSVGGAGANYGYTF. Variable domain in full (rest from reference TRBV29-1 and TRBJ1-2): SAVISQKPSRDICQRGTSLTIQCQVDSQVTMMFWYRQQPGQSLTLIATANQGSEATYESGFVIDKFPISRPNLTFSTLTVSNMSPEDSSIYLCSVGGAGANYGYTFGSGTRLTVV.

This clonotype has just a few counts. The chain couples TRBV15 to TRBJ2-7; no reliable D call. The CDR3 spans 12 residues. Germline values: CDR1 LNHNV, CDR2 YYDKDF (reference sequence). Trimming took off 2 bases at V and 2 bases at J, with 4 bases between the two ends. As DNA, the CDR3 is TGTGCCACCAGCAGATTGACCTACGAGCAGTACTTC. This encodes CATSRLTYEQYF.

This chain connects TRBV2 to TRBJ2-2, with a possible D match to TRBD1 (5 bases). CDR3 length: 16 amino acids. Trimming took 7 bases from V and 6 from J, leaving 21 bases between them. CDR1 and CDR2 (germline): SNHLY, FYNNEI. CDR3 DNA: TGTGCCAGCACCCCAAGTGGCAGGGTGAATGCCGGGGAGCTGTTTTTT. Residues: CASTPSGRVNAGELFF.

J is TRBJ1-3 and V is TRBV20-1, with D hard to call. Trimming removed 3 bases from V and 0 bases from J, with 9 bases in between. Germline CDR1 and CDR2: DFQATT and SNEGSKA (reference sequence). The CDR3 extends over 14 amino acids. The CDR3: CSASSRVSGNTIYF. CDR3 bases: TGCAGTGCTAGTTCTAGGGTCTCTGGAAACACCATATATTTT.